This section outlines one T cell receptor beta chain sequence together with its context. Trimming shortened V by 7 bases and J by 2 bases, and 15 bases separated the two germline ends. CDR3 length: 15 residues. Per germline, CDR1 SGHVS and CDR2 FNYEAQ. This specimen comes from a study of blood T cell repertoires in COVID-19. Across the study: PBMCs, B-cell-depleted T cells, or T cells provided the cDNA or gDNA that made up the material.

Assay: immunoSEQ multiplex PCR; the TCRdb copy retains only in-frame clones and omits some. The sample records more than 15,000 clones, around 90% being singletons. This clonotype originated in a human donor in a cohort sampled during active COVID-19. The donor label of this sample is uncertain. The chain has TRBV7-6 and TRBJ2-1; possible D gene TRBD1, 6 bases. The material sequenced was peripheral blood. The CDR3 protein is CASTTQGNAYNEQFF. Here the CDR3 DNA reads TGTGCCAGCACCACACAGGGAAACGCCTACAATGAGCAGTTCTTC.